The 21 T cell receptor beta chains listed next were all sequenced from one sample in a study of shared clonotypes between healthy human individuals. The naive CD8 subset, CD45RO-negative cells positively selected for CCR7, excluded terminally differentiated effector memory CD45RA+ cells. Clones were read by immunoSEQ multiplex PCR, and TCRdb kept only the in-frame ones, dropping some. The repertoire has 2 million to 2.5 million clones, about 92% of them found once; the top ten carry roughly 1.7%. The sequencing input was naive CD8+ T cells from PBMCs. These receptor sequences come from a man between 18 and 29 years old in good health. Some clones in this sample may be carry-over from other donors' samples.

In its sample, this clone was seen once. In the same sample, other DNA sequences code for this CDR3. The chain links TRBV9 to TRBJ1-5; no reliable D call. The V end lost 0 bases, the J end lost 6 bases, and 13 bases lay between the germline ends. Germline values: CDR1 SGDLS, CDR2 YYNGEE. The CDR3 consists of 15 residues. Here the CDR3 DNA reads TGTGCCAGCAGCGTAGGGGGTGGGCTTGGTCAGCCCCAGCATTTT. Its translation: CASSVGGGLGQPQHF.

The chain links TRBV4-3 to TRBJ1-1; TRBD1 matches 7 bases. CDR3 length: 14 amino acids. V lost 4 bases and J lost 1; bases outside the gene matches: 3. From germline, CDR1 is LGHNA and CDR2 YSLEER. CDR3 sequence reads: CASSLRTGNTEAFF. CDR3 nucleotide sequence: TGCGCCAGCAGCCTCCGGACAGGGAACACTGAAGCTTTCTTT.

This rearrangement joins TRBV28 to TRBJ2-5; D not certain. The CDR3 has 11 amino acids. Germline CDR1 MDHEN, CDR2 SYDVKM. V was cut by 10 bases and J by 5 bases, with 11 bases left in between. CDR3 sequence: CATLLQETQYF. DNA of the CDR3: TGTGCCACCCTACTCCAGGAGACCCAGTACTTC.

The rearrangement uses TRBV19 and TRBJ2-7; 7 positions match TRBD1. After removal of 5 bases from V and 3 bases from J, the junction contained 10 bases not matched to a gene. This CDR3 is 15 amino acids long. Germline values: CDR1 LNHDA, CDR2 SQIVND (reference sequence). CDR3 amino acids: CASSGTALKFYEQYF. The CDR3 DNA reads TGTGCCAGTAGTGGGACAGCCCTCAAATTCTACGAGCAGTACTTC.

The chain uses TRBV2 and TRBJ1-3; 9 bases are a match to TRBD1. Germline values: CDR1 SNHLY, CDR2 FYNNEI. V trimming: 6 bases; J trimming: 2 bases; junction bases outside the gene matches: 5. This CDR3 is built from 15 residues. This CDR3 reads CASRAGTGPGNTIYF. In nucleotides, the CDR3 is TGTGCCAGCAGAGCCGGGACAGGGCCTGGAAACACCATATATTTT.

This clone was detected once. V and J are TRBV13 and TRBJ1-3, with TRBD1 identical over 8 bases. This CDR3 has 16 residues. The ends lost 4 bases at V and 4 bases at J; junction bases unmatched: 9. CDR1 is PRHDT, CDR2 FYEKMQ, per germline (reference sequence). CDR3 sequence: CASSSLGTGGGNTIYF. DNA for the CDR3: TGTGCCAGCAGCTCCCTGGGGACAGGAGGAGGAAACACCATATATTTT.

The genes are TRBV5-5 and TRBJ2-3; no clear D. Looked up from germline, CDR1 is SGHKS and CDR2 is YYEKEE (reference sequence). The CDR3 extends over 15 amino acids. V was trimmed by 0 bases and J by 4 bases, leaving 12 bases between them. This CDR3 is CASSLDYRLSDTQYF. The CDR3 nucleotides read TGTGCCAGCAGCTTGGATTATAGGTTGTCAGATACGCAGTATTTT.

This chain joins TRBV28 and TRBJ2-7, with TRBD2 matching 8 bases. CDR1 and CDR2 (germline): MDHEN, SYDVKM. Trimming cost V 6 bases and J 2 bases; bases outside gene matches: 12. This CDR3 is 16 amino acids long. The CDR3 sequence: CASSLDLQRGTYEQYF. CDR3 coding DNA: TGTGCCAGCAGCCTCGACTTGCAGCGGGGGACCTACGAGCAGTACTTC. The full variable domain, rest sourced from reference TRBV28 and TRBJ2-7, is DVKVTQSSRYLVKRTGEKVFLECVQDMDHENMFWYRQDPGLGLRLIYFSYDVKMKEKGDIPEGYSVSREKKERFSLILESASTNQTSMYLCASSLDLQRGTYEQYFGPGTRLTVT.

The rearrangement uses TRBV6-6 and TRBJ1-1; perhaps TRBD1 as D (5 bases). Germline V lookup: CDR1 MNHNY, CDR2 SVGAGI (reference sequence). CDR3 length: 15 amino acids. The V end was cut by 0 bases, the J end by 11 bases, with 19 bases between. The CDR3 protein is CASSYSVEGREKAFF. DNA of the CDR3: TGTGCCAGCAGTTACTCAGTGGAGGGCAGGGAGAAGGCTTTCTTT.

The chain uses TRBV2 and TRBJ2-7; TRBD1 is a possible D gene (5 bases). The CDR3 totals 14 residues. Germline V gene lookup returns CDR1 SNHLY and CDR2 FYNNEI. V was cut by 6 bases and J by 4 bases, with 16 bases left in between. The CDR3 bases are TGTGCCAGCAGCAACAGGTCAATTTTGTACGAGCAGTACTTC. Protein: CASSNRSILYEQYF.

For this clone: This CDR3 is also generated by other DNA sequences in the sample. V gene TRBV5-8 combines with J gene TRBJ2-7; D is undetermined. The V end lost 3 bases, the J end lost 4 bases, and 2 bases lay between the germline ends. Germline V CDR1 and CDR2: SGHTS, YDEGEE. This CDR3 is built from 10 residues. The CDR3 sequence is CASSWYEQYF. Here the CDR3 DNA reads TGTGCCAGCAGCTGGTACGAGCAGTACTTC.

CDR3 DNA sequence: TGTGCCAGCAGCGTAGGGGTGGTCCAGGTTGGAAACACCATATATTTT. Protein sequence: CASSVGVVQVGNTIYF. V is TRBV9 and J is TRBJ1-3; D uncertain. Between the trimmed V and J ends, which lost 0 bases and 3 bases, there was a span of 13 bases. CDR1 SGDLS and CDR2 YYNGEE come from the germline V gene. The CDR3 consists of 16 residues. Looking up the rest from reference TRBV9 and TRBJ1-3 gives the full variable domain: DSGVTQTPKHLITATGQRVTLRCSPRSGDLSVYWYQQSLDQGLQFLIQYYNGEERAKGNILERFSAQQFPDLHSELNLSSLELGDSALYFCASSVGVVQVGNTIYFGEGSWLTVV.

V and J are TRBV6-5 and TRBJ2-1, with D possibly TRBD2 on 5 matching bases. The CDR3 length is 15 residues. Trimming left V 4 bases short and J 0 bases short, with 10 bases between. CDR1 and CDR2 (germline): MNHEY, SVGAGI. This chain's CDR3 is CASSFTAGSYNEQFF. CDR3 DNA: TGTGCCAGCAGTTTTACGGCGGGCTCCTACAATGAGCAGTTCTTC.

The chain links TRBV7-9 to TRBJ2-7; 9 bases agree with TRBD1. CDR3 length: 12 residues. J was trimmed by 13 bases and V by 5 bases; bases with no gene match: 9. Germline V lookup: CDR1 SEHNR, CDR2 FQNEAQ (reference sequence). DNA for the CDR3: TGTGCCAGCAGCGCCTCCGGGACAGGGTTATACTTC. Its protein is CASSASGTGLYF.

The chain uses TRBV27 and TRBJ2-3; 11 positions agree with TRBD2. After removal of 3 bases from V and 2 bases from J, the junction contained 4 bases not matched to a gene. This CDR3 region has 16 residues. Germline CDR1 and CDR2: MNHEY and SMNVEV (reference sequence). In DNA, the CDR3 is TGTGCCAGCAGTTTTTTAGCGGGAGGGCCCACAGATACGCAGTATTTT. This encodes CASSFLAGGPTDTQYF.

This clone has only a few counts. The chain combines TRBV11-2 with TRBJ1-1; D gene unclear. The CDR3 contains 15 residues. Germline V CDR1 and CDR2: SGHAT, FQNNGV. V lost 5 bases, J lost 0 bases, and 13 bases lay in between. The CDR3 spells CASSNSQIMNTEAFF. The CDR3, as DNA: TGTGCCAGCAGCAATAGTCAAATCATGAACACTGAAGCTTTCTTT.

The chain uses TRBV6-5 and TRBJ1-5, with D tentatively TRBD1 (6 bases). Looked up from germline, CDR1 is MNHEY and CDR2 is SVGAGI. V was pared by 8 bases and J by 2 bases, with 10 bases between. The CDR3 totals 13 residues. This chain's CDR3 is CASRQAGNQPQHF. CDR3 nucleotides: TGTGCCAGCCGACAGGCTGGCAATCAGCCCCAGCATTTT.

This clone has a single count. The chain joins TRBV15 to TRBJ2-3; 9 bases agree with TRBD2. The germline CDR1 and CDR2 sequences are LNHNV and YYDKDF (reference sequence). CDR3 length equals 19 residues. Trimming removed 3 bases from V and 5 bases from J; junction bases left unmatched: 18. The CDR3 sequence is CATSRAAGGPRFVRDTQYF. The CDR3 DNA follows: TGTGCCACCAGCAGGGCGGCGGGAGGGCCTCGGTTCGTAAGAGATACGCAGTATTTT.

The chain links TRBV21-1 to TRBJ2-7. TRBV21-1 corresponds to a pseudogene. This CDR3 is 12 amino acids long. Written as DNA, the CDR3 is TGTGCCAGCAGCATATTGGGCTACGAGCAGTACTTC. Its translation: CASSILGYEQYF.

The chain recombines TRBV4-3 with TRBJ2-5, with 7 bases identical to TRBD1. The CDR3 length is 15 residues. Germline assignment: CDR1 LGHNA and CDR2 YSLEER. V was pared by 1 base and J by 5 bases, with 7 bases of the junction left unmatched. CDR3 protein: CASSQGTGLGETQYF. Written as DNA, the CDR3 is TGCGCCAGCAGCCAAGGGACAGGCCTCGGGGAGACCCAGTACTTC.

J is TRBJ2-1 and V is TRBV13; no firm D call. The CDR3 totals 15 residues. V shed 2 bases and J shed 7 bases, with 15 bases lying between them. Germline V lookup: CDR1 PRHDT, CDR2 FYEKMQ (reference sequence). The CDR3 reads CASSLIAPKWNEQFF. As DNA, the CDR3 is TGTGCCAGCAGCTTAATCGCACCAAAGTGGAATGAGCAGTTCTTC.